The clone carrying this TCR beta chain was counted at least ten times. Its target is not known. The CDR3 runs 15 residues. Germline assignment: CDR1 KGHSH and CDR2 LQKENI. Trimming shortened V by 5 bases and J by 2 bases, and 15 bases separated the two germline ends. This entry comes from a study of cytomegalovirus exposure and HLA in healthy donors. Study observations and caveats: At a 0.05 false discovery rate, a later analysis found 16,951 TCR beta sequences to be associated with HLA alleles. In an earlier analysis, productive rearrangement rates for most beta V segments clustered near 87% or 30%.

In the PCR, 60 Vbeta and 13 Jbeta primers were used. Sequencing was performed with immunoSEQ multiplex PCR; in TCRdb, only in-frame clones are kept and a portion is missing. The data contain 100,000 to 120,000 clones, around 80% of them seen just once; the ten biggest clones take up around an eighth. The rearrangement joins TRBV18 to TRBJ1-1, with a tentative D call TRBD1 (6 bases). What was sequenced was PBMCs. The source is a man aged 25 to 40 in good health and CMV-seropositive. CDR3 nucleotides: TGTGCCAGCTCAAGAGGGGGGGGTGGAAACACTGAAGCTTTCTTT. Its protein product is CASSRGGGGNTEAFF.